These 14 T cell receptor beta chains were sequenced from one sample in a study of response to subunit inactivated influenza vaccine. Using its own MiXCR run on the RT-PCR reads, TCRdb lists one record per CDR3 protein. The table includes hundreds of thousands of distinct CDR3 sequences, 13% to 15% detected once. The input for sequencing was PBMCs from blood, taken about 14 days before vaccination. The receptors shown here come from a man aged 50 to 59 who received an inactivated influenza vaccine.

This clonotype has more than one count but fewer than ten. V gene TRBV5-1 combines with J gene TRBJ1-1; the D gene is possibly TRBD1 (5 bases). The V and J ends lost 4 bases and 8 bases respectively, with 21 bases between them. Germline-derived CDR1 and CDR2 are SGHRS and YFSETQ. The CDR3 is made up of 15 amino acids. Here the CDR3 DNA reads TGCGCCAGCAGCGTGGATCCGGAGAGCGGGGCCGAAGCTTTCTTT. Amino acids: CASSVDPESGAEAFF.

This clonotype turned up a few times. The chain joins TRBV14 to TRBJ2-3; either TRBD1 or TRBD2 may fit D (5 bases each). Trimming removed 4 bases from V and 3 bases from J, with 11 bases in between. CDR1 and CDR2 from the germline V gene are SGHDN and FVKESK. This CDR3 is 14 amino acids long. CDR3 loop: CASSLIGTTDTQYF. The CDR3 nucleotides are TGTGCCAGCAGCCTCATTGGGACGACAGATACGCAGTATTTT.

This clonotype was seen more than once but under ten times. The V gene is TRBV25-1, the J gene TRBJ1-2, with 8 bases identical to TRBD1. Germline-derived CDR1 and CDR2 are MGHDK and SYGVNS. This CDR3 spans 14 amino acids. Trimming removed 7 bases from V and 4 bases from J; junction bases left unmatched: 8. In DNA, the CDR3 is TGTGCCAGCATTAGGGCAGGGGGCTTCTATGGCTACACCTTC. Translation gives CASIRAGGFYGYTF.

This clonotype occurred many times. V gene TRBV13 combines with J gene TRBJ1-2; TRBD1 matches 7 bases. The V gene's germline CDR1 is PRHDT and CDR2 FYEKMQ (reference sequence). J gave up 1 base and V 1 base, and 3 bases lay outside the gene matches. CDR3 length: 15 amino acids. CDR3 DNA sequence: TGTGCCAGCAGCTTAGACAGGGGACATAACTATGGCTACACCTTC. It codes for CASSLDRGHNYGYTF.

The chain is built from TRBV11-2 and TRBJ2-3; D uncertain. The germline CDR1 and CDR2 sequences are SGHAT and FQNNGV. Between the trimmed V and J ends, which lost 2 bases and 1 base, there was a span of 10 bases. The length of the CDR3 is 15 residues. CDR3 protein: CASSLQAGGTDTQYF. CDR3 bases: TGTGCCAGCAGCTTACAGGCCGGCGGCACAGATACGCAGTATTTT. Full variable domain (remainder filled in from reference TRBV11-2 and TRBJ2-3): EAGVAQSPRYKIIEKRQSVAFWCNPISGHATLYWYQQILGQGPKLLIQFQNNGVVDDSQLPKDRFSAERLKGVDSTLKIQPAKLEDSAVYLCASSLQAGGTDTQYFGPGTRLTVL.

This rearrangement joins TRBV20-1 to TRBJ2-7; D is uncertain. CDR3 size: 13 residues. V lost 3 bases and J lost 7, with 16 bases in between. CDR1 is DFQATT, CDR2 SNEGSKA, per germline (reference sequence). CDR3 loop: CSARGREGKEQYF. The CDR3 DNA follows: TGCAGTGCTAGGGGAAGGGAAGGAAAAGAGCAGTACTTC.

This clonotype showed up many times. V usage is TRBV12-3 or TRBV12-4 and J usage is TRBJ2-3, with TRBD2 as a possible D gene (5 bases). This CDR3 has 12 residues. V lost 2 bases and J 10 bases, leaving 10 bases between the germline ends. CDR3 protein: CASSLRLAAQYF. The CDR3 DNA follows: TGTGCCAGCAGTTTACGGCTAGCAGCGCAGTATTTT.

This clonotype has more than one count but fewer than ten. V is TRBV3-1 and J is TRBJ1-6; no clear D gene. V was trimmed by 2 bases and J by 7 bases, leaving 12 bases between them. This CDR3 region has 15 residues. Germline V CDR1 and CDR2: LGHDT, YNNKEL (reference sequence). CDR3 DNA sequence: TGTGCCAGCAGCCAATTGAGAGGAGGAAATTCACCCCTCCACTTT. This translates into CASSQLRGGNSPLHF. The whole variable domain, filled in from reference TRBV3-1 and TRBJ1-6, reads DTAVSQTPKYLVTQMGNDKSIKCEQNLGHDTMYWYKQDSKKFLKIMFSYNNKELIINETVPNRFSPKSPDKAHLNLHINSLELGDSAVYFCASSQLRGGNSPLHFGNGTRLTVT.

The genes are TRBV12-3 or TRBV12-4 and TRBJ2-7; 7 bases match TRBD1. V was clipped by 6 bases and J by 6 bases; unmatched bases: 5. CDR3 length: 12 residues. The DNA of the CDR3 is TGTGCCAGCAGAGATACAGGGGCCGAGCAGTACTTC. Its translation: CASRDTGAEQYF.

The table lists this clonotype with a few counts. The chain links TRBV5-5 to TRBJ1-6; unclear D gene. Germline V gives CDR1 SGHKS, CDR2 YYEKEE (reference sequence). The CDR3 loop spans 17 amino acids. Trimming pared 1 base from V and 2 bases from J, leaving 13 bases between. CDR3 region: CASSLRDPRTYNSPLHF. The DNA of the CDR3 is TGTGCCAGCAGCTTGAGGGATCCTCGGACCTATAATTCACCCCTCCACTTT. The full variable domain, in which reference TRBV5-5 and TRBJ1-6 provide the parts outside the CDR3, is DAGVTQSPTHLIKTRGQQVTLRCSPISGHKSVSWYQQVLGQGPQFIFQYYEKEERGRGNFPDRFSARQFPNYSSELNVNALLLGDSALYLCASSLRDPRTYNSPLHFGNGTRLTVT.

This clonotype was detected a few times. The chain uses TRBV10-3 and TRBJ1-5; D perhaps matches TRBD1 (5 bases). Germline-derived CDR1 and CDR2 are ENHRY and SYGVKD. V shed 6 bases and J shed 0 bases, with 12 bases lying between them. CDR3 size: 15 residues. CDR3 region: CAISSGGGSNQPQHF. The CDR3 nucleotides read TGTGCCATCAGCTCTGGGGGGGGTAGCAATCAGCCCCAGCATTTT.

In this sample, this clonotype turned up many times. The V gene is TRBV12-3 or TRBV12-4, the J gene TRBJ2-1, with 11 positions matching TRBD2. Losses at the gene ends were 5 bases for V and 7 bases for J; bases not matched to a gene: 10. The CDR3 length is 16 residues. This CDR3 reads CASSPLLAGAGNEQFF. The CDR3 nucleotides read TGTGCCAGCAGTCCGTTACTAGCGGGAGCGGGGAATGAGCAGTTCTTC.

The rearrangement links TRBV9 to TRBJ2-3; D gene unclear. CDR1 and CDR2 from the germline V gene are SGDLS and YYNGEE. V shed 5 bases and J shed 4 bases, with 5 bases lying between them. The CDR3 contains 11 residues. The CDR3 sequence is CASRDSDTQYF. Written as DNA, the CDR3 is TGTGCCAGCAGGGATTCAGATACGCAGTATTTT.

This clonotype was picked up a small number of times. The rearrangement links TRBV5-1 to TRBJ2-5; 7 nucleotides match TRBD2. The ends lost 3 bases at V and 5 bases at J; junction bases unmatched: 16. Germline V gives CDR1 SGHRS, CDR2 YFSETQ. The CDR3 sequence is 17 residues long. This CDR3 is CASSSFLPGGAGETQYF. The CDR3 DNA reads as TGCGCCAGCAGCTCATTCCTACCGGGAGGCGCCGGGGAGACCCAGTACTTC.